The next 18 T cell receptor beta chains were all read from a single sample in a study of blood T cell repertoires in COVID-19. Using immunoSEQ multiplex PCR, the repertoire was profiled, and TCRdb retains in-frame clones only, with some absent. The repertoire consists of tens of thousands of clones, with 80% occurring once and the leading ten covering 4% to 6%. The specimen was peripheral blood. These receptors all come from a woman between 65 and 79 years old with acute or convalescent COVID-19.

A single count supports this clone. The chain links TRBV6-6 to TRBJ2-7; 7 bases align to TRBD1. Trimming took 6 bases from V and 2 from J; bases not matched to a gene: 1. CDR1 and CDR2 (germline): MNHNY, SVGAGI (reference sequence). The CDR3 has 12 amino acids. The CDR3 DNA reads TGTGCCAGCAGCCAGGGGGCCTACGAGCAGTACTTC. Protein product: CASSQGAYEQYF.

The V and J genes are TRBV7-2 and TRBJ2-3; 9 bases line up with TRBD2. CDR3 size: 15 residues. Germline loops: CDR1 SGHTA, CDR2 FQGNSA. The junction had 8 bases not matched to a gene; V was cut back by 6 bases and J by 4 bases. Here the CDR3 DNA reads TGTGCCAGCAGAGAGGGGACTAGCTTCTCAGATACGCAGTATTTT. Encoded protein: CASREGTSFSDTQYF. The complete variable domain, with remaining parts taken from reference TRBV7-2 and TRBJ2-3, reads GAGVSQSPSNKVTEKGKDVELRCDPISGHTALYWYRQSLGQGLEFLIYFQGNSAPDKSGLPSDRFSAERTGGSVSTLTIQRTQQEDSAVYLCASREGTSFSDTQYFGPGTRLTVL.

V is TRBV18 and J is TRBJ1-6; 8 bases are a match to TRBD1. J lost 2 bases, V lost 6 bases, and 6 bases had no gene match. The germline V gene encodes CDR1 KGHSH and CDR2 LQKENI. The CDR3 is 16 residues long. The CDR3 reads CASSAGGKTYNSPLHF. The CDR3 region has the DNA TGTGCCAGCTCTGCAGGGGGCAAGACCTATAATTCACCCCTCCACTTT.

This chain joins TRBV7-2 and TRBJ1-6; possible D gene TRBD1, 5 bases. Between the trimmed V and J ends, which lost 4 bases and 2 bases, there was a span of 12 bases. The CDR3 length is 16 residues. The germline gives CDR1 SGHTA, CDR2 FQGNSA. DNA of the CDR3: TGTGCCAGCAGCTACGGGGGTGGCCCCTATAATTCACCCCTCCACTTT. Encoded protein: CASSYGGGPYNSPLHF.

In the case of this clone: The identical CDR3 is also encoded by other nucleotide sequences in the sample. The chain has TRBV6-2 or TRBV6-3 and TRBJ2-7; perhaps TRBD2 as D (5 bases). V lost 3 bases and J 3 bases, leaving 9 bases between the germline ends. Germline CDR1 is MNHEY and CDR2 is SVGEGT. This CDR3 spans 13 amino acids. Here the CDR3 reads CASSYSGVYEQYF. The CDR3 bases are TGTGCCAGCAGTTATTCCGGGGTCTACGAGCAGTACTTC.

The V and J genes are TRBV28 and TRBJ1-1; TRBD1 might be the D (5 bases). V lost 5 bases, J lost 0 bases, and 10 bases lay in between. Germline V gives CDR1 MDHEN, CDR2 SYDVKM. CDR3 length: 14 amino acids. The CDR3 is CASSPGSLNTEAFF. CDR3 nucleotide sequence: TGTGCCAGCAGTCCAGGGTCCTTGAACACTGAAGCTTTCTTT.

This clone was recorded a few times. The V gene is TRBV12-3 or TRBV12-4, the J gene TRBJ2-3, with a weak D call TRBD1 (6 bases). V was trimmed by 3 bases and J by 5 bases, leaving 9 bases between them. The CDR3 is made up of 13 amino acids. In DNA form, the CDR3 reads TGTGCCAGCAGTTTTGCAGGGGTAGATACGCAGTATTTT. Residues: CASSFAGVDTQYF.

CDR3 amino acids: CASSHGYQRGANVLTF. The CDR3 DNA follows: TGCGCCAGCAGCCACGGGTACCAACGTGGGGCCAACGTCCTGACTTTC. The chain combines TRBV5-1 with TRBJ2-6; D is uncertain. V was clipped by 4 bases and J by 3 bases, with 14 bases between them. Looked up from germline, CDR1 is SGHRS and CDR2 is YFSETQ. The CDR3 consists of 16 residues.

The chain uses TRBV6-5 and TRBJ1-5; maybe TRBD1 (5 bases). Germline CDR1 and CDR2: MNHEY and SVGAGI. The V end was cut by 7 bases, the J end by 10 bases, with 23 bases between. This CDR3 is 15 amino acids long. The CDR3 coding sequence is TGTGCCAGCAATCTGGGAGGGGTTACTGCTCGACCCCAGCATTTT. Protein sequence: CASNLGGVTARPQHF.

V usage is TRBV6-5 and J usage is TRBJ2-3; D may be TRBD1 (5 bases). Germline loops: CDR1 MNHEY, CDR2 SVGAGI. V shed 4 bases and J shed 7 bases, with 18 bases lying between them. CDR3 length equals 15 residues. CDR3 in DNA: TGTGCCAGCAGTTCCCTCAGGGCCCCGGTGCATACGCAGTATTTT. Translating it yields CASSSLRAPVHTQYF.

The J gene is TRBJ2-3, the V gene TRBV9, with a possible D match to TRBD2 (5 bases). The CDR3 has 16 residues. The V gene's germline CDR1 is SGDLS and CDR2 YYNGEE. The V and J ends lost 0 bases and 1 base respectively, with 12 bases between them. CDR3 in amino acids: CASSVATFGGTDTQYF. For the CDR3, the DNA is TGTGCCAGCAGCGTAGCTACGTTCGGGGGCACAGATACGCAGTATTTT. The full variable domain, its missing parts supplied by reference TRBV9 and TRBJ2-3, is DSGVTQTPKHLITATGQRVTLRCSPRSGDLSVYWYQQSLDQGLQFLIQYYNGEERAKGNILERFSAQQFPDLHSELNLSSLELGDSALYFCASSVATFGGTDTQYFGPGTRLTVL.

V and J are TRBV13 and TRBJ1-2; perhaps TRBD1 as D (6 bases). CDR1 PRHDT and CDR2 FYEKMQ come from the germline V gene (reference sequence). The ends were cut back, 7 bases at V and 7 bases at J, with 16 bases in the middle. The CDR3 consists of 13 residues. The CDR3 bases are TGTGCCAGCACATTAGGACAGTTAAGTGGCTACACCTTC. Translated: CASTLGQLSGYTF. Complete variable domain (other parts from reference TRBV13 and TRBJ1-2): AAGVIQSPRHLIKEKRETATLKCYPIPRHDTVYWYQQGPGQDPQFLISFYEKMQSDKGSIPDRFSAQQFSDYHSELNMSSLELGDSALYFCASTLGQLSGYTFGSGTRLTVV.

The rearrangement links TRBV11-2 to TRBJ2-7, with a possible D match to TRBD2 (6 bases). The CDR3 is made up of 15 amino acids. Germline CDR1 is SGHAT and CDR2 is FQNNGV. The V end was cut by 4 bases, the J end by 2 bases, with 15 bases between. CDR3 amino acids: CASSSSGLGAYEQYF. The CDR3, as DNA: TGTGCCAGCAGCTCCTCGGGACTGGGGGCCTACGAGCAGTACTTC.

The chain combines TRBV5-5 with TRBJ1-6; D perhaps matches TRBD1 (6 bases). Trimming took 0 bases from V and 10 from J, leaving 14 bases between them. Per the germline V gene, CDR1 is SGHKS and CDR2 is YYEKEE (reference sequence). This CDR3 spans 15 amino acids. The CDR3 sequence is CASSLGAAGESPLHF. Written as DNA, the CDR3 is TGTGCCAGCAGCTTGGGAGCGGCAGGGGAATCACCCCTCCACTTT.

The chain recombines TRBV10-3 with TRBJ1-5; 9 bases are a match to TRBD1. With V trimmed by 6 bases and J by 4 bases, 7 bases remained unmatched. CDR3 length: 15 amino acids. The germline V gene encodes CDR1 ENHRY and CDR2 SYGVKD. This CDR3 reads CAIRETQGANQPQHF. Here the CDR3 DNA reads TGTGCCATCAGGGAGACACAGGGGGCGAATCAGCCCCAGCATTTT.

This chain uses TRBV3-1 (or the pseudogene TRBV3-2) with TRBJ2-5; 13 bases agree with TRBD2. The V and J ends lost 0 bases and 5 bases, in that order; junction bases with no gene match: 6. This CDR3 region has 17 residues. Per the germline V gene, CDR1 is LGHDT and CDR2 is YNNKEL (reference sequence). CDR3 sequence reads: CASSQDRTSGGEETQYF. The CDR3 DNA is TGTGCCAGCAGCCAAGATAGAACTAGCGGGGGGGAGGAGACCCAGTACTTC.

This clone has just a few counts. This rearrangement joins TRBV5-4 to TRBJ1-1; no clear D gene. Germline V gene lookup returns CDR1 SGHNT and CDR2 YYREEE (reference sequence). V lost 2 bases and J 0 bases, leaving 5 bases between the germline ends. This CDR3 comprises 13 residues. The CDR3, as DNA: TGTGCCAGCAGCTTTCTTTTGAACACTGAAGCTTTCTTT. Protein product: CASSFLLNTEAFF.

V usage is TRBV5-5 and J usage is TRBJ1-6; maybe TRBD1 (5 bases). Germline loops: CDR1 SGHKS, CDR2 YYEKEE (reference sequence). Trimming pared 1 base from V and 5 bases from J, leaving 13 bases between. This CDR3 region has 16 residues. DNA for the CDR3: TGTGCCAGCAGCTTGATTGGGGCTCGAGATAATTCACCCCTCCACTTT. This encodes CASSLIGARDNSPLHF.